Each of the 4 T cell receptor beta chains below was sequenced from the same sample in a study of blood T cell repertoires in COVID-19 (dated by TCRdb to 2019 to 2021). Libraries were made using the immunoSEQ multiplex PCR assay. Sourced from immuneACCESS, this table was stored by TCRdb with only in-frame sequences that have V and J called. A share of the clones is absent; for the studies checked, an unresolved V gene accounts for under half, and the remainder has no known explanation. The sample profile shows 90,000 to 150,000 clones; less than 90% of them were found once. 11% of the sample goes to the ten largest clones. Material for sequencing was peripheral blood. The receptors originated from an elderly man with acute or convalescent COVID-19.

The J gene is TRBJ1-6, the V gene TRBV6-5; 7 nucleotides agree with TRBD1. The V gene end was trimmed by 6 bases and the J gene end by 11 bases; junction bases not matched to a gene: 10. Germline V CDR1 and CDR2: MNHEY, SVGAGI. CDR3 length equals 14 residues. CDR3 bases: TGTGCCAGCAGGTCGACAGGGAAGGTGGCACCCCTCCACTTT. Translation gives CASRSTGKVAPLHF.

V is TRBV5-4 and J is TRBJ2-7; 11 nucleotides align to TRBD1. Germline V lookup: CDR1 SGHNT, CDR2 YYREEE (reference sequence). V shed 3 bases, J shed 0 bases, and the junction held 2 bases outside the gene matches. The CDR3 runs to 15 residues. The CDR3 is CASSSGTGGSYEQYF. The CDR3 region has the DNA TGTGCCAGCAGCTCCGGGACAGGGGGCTCCTACGAGCAGTACTTC.

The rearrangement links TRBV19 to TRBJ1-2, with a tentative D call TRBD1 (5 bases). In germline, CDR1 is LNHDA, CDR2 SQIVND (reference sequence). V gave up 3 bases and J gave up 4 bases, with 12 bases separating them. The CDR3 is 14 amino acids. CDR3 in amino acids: CASSISRAIYGYTF. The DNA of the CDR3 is TGTGCCAGTAGTATCTCCAGGGCTATCTATGGCTACACCTTC.

CDR3 nucleotide sequence: TGTGCCAGCAGCTTAGCAGGACTAGCGGGACACAATGAGCAGTTCTTC. Translation: CASSLAGLAGHNEQFF. This chain uses TRBV11-2 with TRBJ2-1, with 12 bases fitting TRBD2. Trimming at V came to 1 base and at J to 5 bases, leaving 3 bases not matched to a gene. Germline CDR1 is SGHAT and CDR2 is FQNNGV. The CDR3 is 16 residues long. Filled out from reference TRBV11-2 and TRBJ2-1, the complete variable domain reads EAGVAQSPRYKIIEKRQSVAFWCNPISGHATLYWYQQILGQGPKLLIQFQNNGVVDDSQLPKDRFSAERLKGVDSTLKIQPAKLEDSAVYLCASSLAGLAGHNEQFFGPGTRLTVL.